A single sample is the source of the 20 T cell receptor beta chains below, sequenced in a study of shared clonotypes between healthy human individuals. This table comes from immunoSEQ multiplex PCR, and its TCRdb copy is limited to in-frame clones, with some not included. The sample contains a few million clones, more than 90% of which appear only once. Sequencing was performed on naive CD4+ T cells sorted from blood. The subset is: CD45RA+ positively selected. The receptors were sampled from a young man in good health.

The chain recombines TRBV4-2 with TRBJ2-7; perhaps D is TRBD1 or TRBD2 (5 bases each). Trimming stripped 4 bases from V and 0 bases from J, with 19 bases between. The CDR3 totals 17 residues. Germline-derived CDR1 and CDR2 are LGHNA and YNFKEQ. The CDR3 region is CASSPGGQGSGSYEQYF. The CDR3, as DNA: TGTGCCAGCAGCCCAGGCGGGCAGGGATCGGGCTCCTACGAGCAGTACTTC.

The chain links TRBV5-4 to TRBJ2-7; TRBD2 agrees at 12 bases. Germline CDR1 reads SGHNT; CDR2 reads YYREEE (reference sequence). The CDR3 consists of 15 residues. V was clipped by 5 bases and J by 7 bases; unmatched bases: 10. Here the CDR3 reads CASRQGLAGAREQYF. The CDR3 region has the DNA TGTGCCAGCAGGCAGGGACTAGCGGGTGCACGGGAGCAGTACTTC.

The gene calls are TRBV7-9 and TRBJ1-1, with D unclear. The V gene's germline CDR1 is SEHNR and CDR2 FQNEAQ (reference sequence). The CDR3 runs to 12 residues. With 5 bases removed from V and 2 bases from J, the gap between germline ends came to 6 bases. The CDR3 region is CASSNGNTEAFF. CDR3 in DNA: TGTGCCAGCAGCAATGGTAACACTGAAGCTTTCTTT.

This chain joins TRBV30 and TRBJ2-5; 9 bases are shared with TRBD2. The germline CDR1 and CDR2 sequences are GTSNPN and SVGIG (reference sequence). The CDR3 runs to 12 residues. The V segment lost 4 bases and the J segment 9 bases; nucleotides outside the gene matches: 6. The CDR3 coding sequence is TGTGCCTGGACTGGACTAGCGTCATCCCAGTACTTC. It yields the protein CAWTGLASSQYF.

A single count supports this clone. V and J are TRBV7-6 and TRBJ1-1, with a weak D call TRBD1 (6 bases). CDR3 size: 16 residues. Trimming took off 5 bases at V and 0 bases at J, with 16 bases between the two ends. Germline CDR1 reads SGHVS; CDR2 reads FNYEAQ. CDR3 loop: CASSPMEGEVNTEAFF. In nucleotides, the CDR3 is TGTGCCAGCAGCCCGATGGAGGGGGAAGTGAACACTGAAGCTTTCTTT.

For the CDR3, the DNA is TGTGCCAGCAGCGTAGCACTGACAGGCGGTAACTATGGCTACACCTTC. Amino acid sequence: CASSVALTGGNYGYTF. This chain connects TRBV9 to TRBJ1-2, with D perhaps matching TRBD1 (6 bases). Trimming left V 0 bases short and J 1 base short, with 13 bases between. The germline CDR1 and CDR2 sequences are SGDLS and YYNGEE. This CDR3 contains 16 residues.

This clone came up once. The chain recombines TRBV2 with TRBJ1-3, with TRBD1 as a possible D gene (5 bases). Per germline, CDR1 SNHLY and CDR2 FYNNEI. This CDR3 region has 14 residues. The ends were cut back, 6 bases at V and 3 bases at J, with 12 bases in the middle. The CDR3, as DNA: TGTGCCAGCAGGGGGGTAGGGGTTGGAAACACCATATATTTT. Its translation is CASRGVGVGNTIYF.

The chain couples TRBV29-1 to TRBJ2-3; D unresolved. The CDR3 has 13 amino acids. CDR1 and CDR2 from the germline V gene are SQVTM and ANQGSEA. V was cut by 2 bases and J by 9 bases, with 15 bases left in between. The CDR3: CSVEPGGEFTQYF. The CDR3 nucleotides are TGCAGCGTTGAACCAGGTGGGGAATTCACGCAGTATTTT.

This chain links TRBV19 with TRBJ1-6, with a possible D match to TRBD1 (5 bases). Germline V gene data show CDR1 as LNHDA and CDR2 as SQIVND (reference sequence). Trimming took 7 bases from V and 5 from J, leaving 12 bases between them. This CDR3 has 14 amino acids. The CDR3: CASNRAGDNSPLHF. DNA of the CDR3: TGTGCCAGTAATCGAGCGGGGGATAATTCACCCCTCCACTTT.

The chain is built from TRBV7-4 and TRBJ2-4; no clear D gene. Germline V gene lookup returns CDR1 SGHVT and CDR2 SQSDAQ. V gave up 2 bases and J gave up 1 base, with 15 bases separating them. The CDR3 has 17 residues. The CDR3 coding sequence is TGTGCCAGCAGCTTATATTTTTGTGGTTTGGCCAAAAACATTCAGTACTTC. Translated: CASSLYFCGLAKNIQYF.

The chain couples TRBV25-1 to TRBJ1-6; the D is unclear. CDR3 length equals 13 residues. Germline V lookup: CDR1 MGHDK, CDR2 SYGVNS. The ends were cut back, 6 bases at V and 10 bases at J, with 13 bases in the middle. The CDR3 protein is CASRPDLGSPLHF. The CDR3 region has the DNA TGTGCCAGCAGGCCGGACCTTGGGTCACCCCTCCACTTT.

The rearrangement joins TRBV7-6 to TRBJ1-3; D remains unclear. Germline CDR1 reads SGHVS; CDR2 reads FNYEAQ. The CDR3 sequence is 19 residues long. The V end was cut by 0 bases, the J end by 1 base, with 19 bases between. DNA for the CDR3: TGTGCCAGCAGCTTAGCCGAGGGCAGGATTTGGTTTTCTGGAAACACCATATATTTT. This codes for CASSLAEGRIWFSGNTIYF.

In this sample, this clone turned up once. The genes are TRBV5-1 and TRBJ2-3, with no clear D. Per the germline V gene, CDR1 is SGHRS and CDR2 is YFSETQ. The V end lost 4 bases, the J end lost 0 bases, and 12 bases lay between the germline ends. The CDR3 extends over 15 amino acids. The CDR3 region has the DNA TGCGCCAGCAGCCCCCTCGACCCTAGCACAGATACGCAGTATTTT. This encodes CASSPLDPSTDTQYF.

This clone has a single count. The chain combines TRBV5-8 with TRBJ2-7, with D unclear. Germline CDR1 is SGHTS and CDR2 is YDEGEE. CDR3 length equals 13 residues. V gave up 2 bases and J gave up 0 bases, with 6 bases separating them. CDR3 sequence reads: CASSLGRSYEQYF. CDR3 coding DNA: TGTGCCAGCAGCTTAGGGCGCTCCTACGAGCAGTACTTC.

DNA of the CDR3: TGTGCCAGCAGCCCCCCGTCTCAGGGAGGCGAGCAGTACTTC. Protein product: CASSPPSQGGEQYF. V usage is TRBV7-9 and J usage is TRBJ2-7; TRBD2 is a possible D gene (6 bases). Germline CDR1 reads SEHNR; CDR2 reads FQNEAQ (reference sequence). The CDR3 runs to 14 residues. The V gene lost 5 bases and the J gene lost 6 bases, with 17 bases spanning the gap.

The chain recombines TRBV7-2 with TRBJ1-1; weak D call: TRBD1 (6 bases). Germline CDR1 reads SGHTA; CDR2 reads FQGNSA. This CDR3 comprises 14 residues. The V end was cut by 7 bases, the J end by 0 bases, with 12 bases between. The CDR3 region is CASTQGTLNTEAFF. DNA for the CDR3: TGTGCCAGCACCCAGGGGACACTGAACACTGAAGCTTTCTTT.

J is TRBJ2-7 and V is TRBV5-1; D unresolved. There are 15 residues in the CDR3. Germline CDR1 is SGHRS and CDR2 is YFSETQ. V was pared by 0 bases and J by 2 bases, with 12 bases between. The CDR3 protein is CASSLELDVAYEQYF. In DNA form, the CDR3 reads TGCGCCAGCAGCTTGGAATTGGACGTCGCCTACGAGCAGTACTTC.

The rearrangement links TRBV13 to TRBJ1-4; TRBD1 matches at 11 bases. The CDR3 loop spans 18 amino acids. The trim removed 4 bases at V and 10 bases at J, leaving 17 bases unmatched. Germline CDR1 is PRHDT and CDR2 is FYEKMQ (reference sequence). This CDR3 reads CASSSSHGTGGVSGKLFF. As DNA, the CDR3 is TGTGCCAGCAGCTCATCACACGGGACAGGGGGTGTGTCTGGAAAACTGTTTTTT.

The rearrangement uses TRBV19 and TRBJ1-2; D is perhaps TRBD1 (5 bases). The CDR3 consists of 12 residues. The V end was cut by 8 bases, the J end by 6 bases, with 13 bases between. Germline V gene lookup returns CDR1 LNHDA and CDR2 SQIVND (reference sequence). Here the CDR3 DNA reads TGTGCCAGTGCCCCGGGGGTCCATGGCTACACCTTC. Its protein product is CASAPGVHGYTF.

This clone was recorded a few times. This chain uses TRBV4-1 with TRBJ1-6; no clear D. Germline-derived CDR1 and CDR2 are MGHRA and YSYEKL. Deletions cut 4 bases from V and 6 bases from J, with 10 bases between. This CDR3 region has 14 residues. In DNA, the CDR3 is TGCGCCAGCAGCCGGGCCTATGCTAATTCACCCCTCCACTTT. It translates to CASSRAYANSPLHF.